The present entry profiles one T cell receptor (beta chain) with its context. The sample is drawn from a study of T cell changes during pregnancy in multiple sclerosis. Some clones are missing from TCRdb's copy, which holds only in-frame ones; the method was immunoSEQ multiplex PCR. The profile shows tens of thousands of clones, 92% of them singletons. This TCR derives from a female donor with multiple sclerosis, enrolled in a pregnancy study. The sequences come from peripheral blood, collected after pregnancy.

In nucleotides, the CDR3 is TGTGCCAGCTCACCCAGGGAGAACACTGAAGCTTTCTTT. Translating gives CASSPRENTEAFF. The gene calls are TRBV18 and TRBJ1-1, with a possible D match to TRBD1 (5 bases). The CDR3 is 13 amino acids. V was shortened by 3 bases and J by 1 base, with 6 bases between the two germline ends. Germline V CDR1 and CDR2: KGHSH, LQKENI.